Shown below are 28 T cell receptor beta chains from a single sample sequenced in a study of blood T cell repertoires in COVID-19. The table came from immunoSEQ multiplex PCR; TCRdb's copy has only in-frame clones and leaves some out. Of around 370,000 clones in the sample, around 87% were seen once. Material: peripheral blood. Receptor source: a woman in her forties or fifties with COVID-19, enrolled during active disease.

The chain recombines TRBV4-1 with TRBJ2-1, with 11 positions matching TRBD2. J was trimmed by 4 bases and V by 1 base; bases with no gene match: 3. Germline CDR1 reads MGHRA; CDR2 reads YSYEKL. The CDR3 totals 16 residues. The CDR3 DNA sequence: TGCGCCAGCAGCCAAGTGACTAGCGGGGCTTACAATGAGCAGTTCTTC. This translates into CASSQVTSGAYNEQFF.

The chain employs TRBV19 and TRBJ1-1, with D perhaps TRBD1 (6 bases). V dropped 10 bases and J dropped 5 bases, with 14 bases sitting between them. Germline V gene lookup returns CDR1 LNHDA and CDR2 SQIVND (reference sequence). This CDR3 has 12 amino acids. The CDR3 loop reads CAIAGGGTEAFF. In DNA, the CDR3 is TGTGCCATTGCGGGGGGCGGGACTGAAGCTTTCTTT.

The gene calls are TRBV4-1 and TRBJ2-7; possible D gene TRBD2, 6 bases. The V gene's germline CDR1 is MGHRA and CDR2 YSYEKL. The length of the CDR3 is 13 residues. Trimming left V 1 base short and J 4 bases short, with 8 bases between. CDR3 nucleotides: TGCGCCAGCAGCCAAGCGACTAGTTACGAGCAGTACTTC. It translates to CASSQATSYEQYF.

V and J are TRBV6-5 and TRBJ1-4, with 7 bases lining up with TRBD1. Looked up from germline, CDR1 is MNHEY and CDR2 is SVGAGI. This CDR3 contains 14 residues. Germline trimming cut 6 bases from V and 5 bases from J; bases unmatched to any gene: 6. The CDR3 nucleotides are TGTGCCAGCAGAGTAGGGACAGTGAATGAAAAACTGTTTTTT. Amino acids: CASRVGTVNEKLFF.

The J gene is TRBJ2-1, the V gene TRBV2; TRBD1 aligns across 7 bases. Losses at the gene ends were 9 bases for V and 5 bases for J; bases not matched to a gene: 7. Germline CDR1 SNHLY, CDR2 FYNNEI. The CDR3 extends over 13 amino acids. In nucleotides, the CDR3 is TGTGCCAGTCAAGGGACAGAGAACAATGAGCAGTTCTTC. It specifies CASQGTENNEQFF.

The chain carries TRBV21-1 and TRBJ2-5; whether TRBD1, the table's D call, matches the DNA was not checked. TRBV21-1 is an annotated pseudogene. The CDR3 totals 15 residues. CDR3 region: CASGGRVQGGETQYF. The DNA for the CDR3 is TGTGCCAGCGGAGGCCGGGTCCAGGGGGGAGAGACCCAGTACTTC.

J is TRBJ1-2 and V is TRBV7-9; possibly TRBD1 for D (6 bases). V lost 5 bases and J 8 bases, leaving 21 bases between the germline ends. This CDR3 region has 15 residues. Germline V gene data show CDR1 as SEHNR and CDR2 as FQNEAQ (reference sequence). This CDR3 is CASSGGDIRGSGYTF. CDR3 in DNA: TGTGCCAGCAGCGGGGGGGACATCCGAGGATCGGGCTACACCTTC.

The chain employs TRBV11-3 and TRBJ1-3; D is unresolved. The ends were cut back, 10 bases at V and 0 bases at J, with 19 bases in the middle. This CDR3 has 16 residues. The germline gives CDR1 SGHNT, CDR2 YENEEA. CDR3 nucleotides: TGTGCCATTCCCCCTGGAGAGGACTCCTCTGGAAACACCATATATTTT. Its protein is CAIPPGEDSSGNTIYF.

The chain uses TRBV4-1 and TRBJ2-1, with 7 bases identical to TRBD2. The CDR3 is 16 amino acids. CDR1 MGHRA and CDR2 YSYEKL come from the germline V gene. V shed 4 bases, J shed 7 bases, and the junction held 13 bases outside the gene matches. The DNA of the CDR3 is TGCGCCAGCAGCCCCCAGAAAACGGGGAGGGTGAATGAGCAGTTCTTC. Protein product: CASSPQKTGRVNEQFF.

The chain has TRBV5-4 and TRBJ2-4, with D perhaps matching TRBD2 (6 bases). Per the germline V gene, CDR1 is SGHNT and CDR2 is YYREEE (reference sequence). The ends were cut back, 4 bases at V and 4 bases at J, with 18 bases in the middle. The CDR3 loop spans 16 amino acids. CDR3 DNA sequence: TGTGCCAGCAGCCCCAAGGGGCTGGAGGGGAAAAACATTCAGTACTTC. Protein: CASSPKGLEGKNIQYF.

The chain joins TRBV6-5 to TRBJ2-7; TRBD2 might be the D (5 bases). CDR1 is MNHEY and CDR2 is SVGAGI in the germline V gene. The ends were cut back, 6 bases at V and 0 bases at J, with 12 bases in the middle. This CDR3 spans 14 amino acids. CDR3 bases: TGTGCCAGCAGAAGAGCGGTCAGCTCCTACGAGCAGTACTTC. Protein: CASRRAVSSYEQYF.

In nucleotides, the CDR3 is TGTGCCAGTCGGACAGGGGTATGGGATACGCAGTATTTT. It translates to CASRTGVWDTQYF. The chain carries TRBV2 and TRBJ2-3; TRBD1 matches at 9 bases. The V gene end was trimmed by 9 bases and the J gene end by 6 bases; junction bases not matched to a gene: 7. This CDR3 is built from 13 residues. From germline, CDR1 is SNHLY and CDR2 FYNNEI.

The chain employs TRBV7-2 and TRBJ2-1; D unresolved. CDR1 is SGHTA, CDR2 FQGNSA, per germline. Between the trimmed V and J ends, which lost 2 bases and 6 bases, there was a span of 5 bases. CDR3 length: 12 amino acids. The CDR3: CASSLIVNEQFF. In DNA, the CDR3 is TGTGCCAGCAGCTTAATAGTCAATGAGCAGTTCTTC. The complete variable domain, with remaining parts taken from reference TRBV7-2 and TRBJ2-1, reads GAGVSQSPSNKVTEKGKDVELRCDPISGHTALYWYRQSLGQGLEFLIYFQGNSAPDKSGLPSDRFSAERTGGSVSTLTIQRTQQEDSAVYLCASSLIVNEQFFGPGTRLTVL.

The chain is built from TRBV6-2 or TRBV6-3 and TRBJ2-6; 8 bases are shared with TRBD1. The germline V gene encodes CDR1 MNHEY and CDR2 SVGEGT. V gave up 6 bases and J gave up 5 bases; unmatched junction bases: 15. The CDR3 contains 18 residues. CDR3 sequence: CASRPNSGTGTRANVLTF. The CDR3, as DNA: TGTGCCAGCAGACCTAACTCCGGGACAGGAACTAGGGCCAACGTCCTGACTTTC.

The J gene is TRBJ2-1, the V gene TRBV11-3; 7 bases match TRBD2. V trimming: 1 base; J trimming: 3 bases; junction bases outside the gene matches: 6. This CDR3 is 16 amino acids long. CDR1 and CDR2 from the germline V gene are SGHNT and YENEEA. The CDR3 DNA is TGTGCCAGCAGCTTAGTTGGGACGGGAGGCTACAATGAGCAGTTCTTC. It specifies CASSLVGTGGYNEQFF.

The V and J genes are TRBV7-2 and TRBJ1-2, with D perhaps matching TRBD1 (5 bases). The CDR3 totals 14 residues. V was cut by 2 bases and J by 5 bases, with 12 bases left in between. Germline V gene data show CDR1 as SGHTA and CDR2 as FQGNSA. CDR3 sequence: CASSLSRAGYGYTF. For the CDR3, the DNA is TGTGCCAGCAGCTTATCCAGGGCTGGGTATGGCTACACCTTC.

The rearrangement links TRBV7-9 to TRBJ1-1; D not resolved. Per the germline V gene, CDR1 is SEHNR and CDR2 is FQNEAQ (reference sequence). V was shortened by 5 bases and J by 6 bases, with 13 bases between the two germline ends. This CDR3 contains 13 residues. The CDR3 reads CASSPMGFAEAFF. CDR3 bases: TGTGCCAGCAGCCCTATGGGCTTCGCTGAAGCTTTCTTT.

J is TRBJ2-1 and V is TRBV4-1; D is possibly TRBD2 (6 bases). Germline loops: CDR1 MGHRA, CDR2 YSYEKL. This CDR3 is built from 16 residues. V lost 3 bases and J lost 5, with 17 bases in between. CDR3 sequence reads: CASSQGGPYPNNEQFF. The CDR3 bases are TGCGCCAGCAGCCAGGGAGGACCCTATCCAAACAATGAGCAGTTCTTC.

This chain links TRBV7-9 with TRBJ1-1; the match to TRBD1 covers 9 bases. The CDR3 sequence is 15 residues long. V shed 0 bases and J 7 bases; nucleotides not matched to a gene: 6. Germline V lookup: CDR1 SEHNR, CDR2 FQNEAQ (reference sequence). CDR3 nucleotide sequence: TGTGCCAGCAGCTTAGCTGGGGACAGGGTCAGTGAAGCTTTCTTT. Translated: CASSLAGDRVSEAFF.

The chain joins TRBV24-1 to TRBJ2-1, with 11 nucleotides matching TRBD2. The CDR3 consists of 18 residues. The trim removed 4 bases at V and 4 bases at J, leaving 11 bases unmatched. In germline, CDR1 is KGHDR, CDR2 SFDVKD. As DNA, the CDR3 is TGTGCCACCAGTGAGAACAGCCGGACTAGCGGGTATTACAATGAGCAGTTCTTC. Amino acids: CATSENSRTSGYYNEQFF.

This chain links TRBV28 with TRBJ1-6, with D unresolved. The CDR3 sequence is 12 residues long. V was trimmed by 2 bases and J by 9 bases, leaving 5 bases between them. Germline V CDR1 and CDR2: MDHEN, SYDVKM. The CDR3 spells CASSLRVSPLHF. CDR3 nucleotides: TGTGCCAGCAGTTTAAGAGTTTCACCCCTCCACTTT.

The chain recombines TRBV21-1 with TRBJ2-1; the table's D call, TRBD2, was not checked against the DNA. TRBV21-1 is a pseudogene locus. The CDR3 runs 18 residues. The CDR3 is CAITWGGFHLNDYNEQFF. CDR3 DNA sequence: TGTGCCATCACGTGGGGGGGGTTTCACCTTAACGACTACAATGAGCAGTTCTTC.

Of note for this clone: This specimen includes other DNA sequences encoding the same CDR3. V is TRBV24-1 and J is TRBJ2-1, with a possible D match to TRBD1 (5 bases). The CDR3 has 11 amino acids. Germline CDR1 reads KGHDR; CDR2 reads SFDVKD. V was clipped by 6 bases and J by 7 bases, with 6 bases between them. The CDR3 DNA is TGTGCCACCAGTAGGGGAAATGAGCAGTTCTTC. It is translated as CATSRGNEQFF.

The chain joins TRBV5-5 to TRBJ1-4, with 8 bases fitting TRBD1. J lost 8 bases, V lost 3 bases, and 9 bases had no gene match. Per the germline V gene, CDR1 is SGHKS and CDR2 is YYEKEE (reference sequence). The CDR3 consists of 15 residues. In DNA form, the CDR3 reads TGTGCCAGCAGCTCAACAGGGGGTGTAGGCGAAAAACTGTTTTTT. Translation: CASSSTGGVGEKLFF.

This clone turned up a few times. The chain links TRBV6-1 to TRBJ2-7; D is possibly TRBD1 (5 bases). Per the germline V gene, CDR1 is MNHNS and CDR2 is SASEGT. The CDR3 covers 16 residues. Between the trimmed V and J ends, which lost 6 bases and 2 bases, there was a span of 20 bases. The DNA for the CDR3 is TGTGCCAGCAGCGAATTTTTCCAGGGCACCCCCTACGAGCAGTACTTC. It is translated as CASSEFFQGTPYEQYF.

This clone was seen once. The chain uses TRBV5-1 and TRBJ2-2; 7 bases are shared with TRBD1. The CDR3 sequence is 16 residues long. Losses at the gene ends were 2 bases for V and 4 bases for J; bases not matched to a gene: 8. In germline, CDR1 is SGHRS, CDR2 YFSETQ. For the CDR3, the DNA is TGCGCCAGCAGCTTTACAGGGGCAGGTAGCACCGGGGAGCTGTTTTTT. The encoded protein is CASSFTGAGSTGELFF.

The chain employs TRBV6-5 and TRBJ2-3, with 8 bases identical to TRBD2. V gave up 11 bases and J gave up 2 bases; unmatched junction bases: 6. Germline assignment: CDR1 MNHEY and CDR2 SVGAGI. The CDR3 spans 13 residues. CDR3 in DNA: TGTGCCGTCACTAGCGGCTACACAGATACGCAGTATTTT. Translation: CAVTSGYTDTQYF.

The rearrangement uses TRBV25-1 and TRBJ2-3; TRBD2 aligns across 13 bases. Germline V gene lookup returns CDR1 MGHDK and CDR2 SYGVNS. This CDR3 spans 16 amino acids. The junction had 3 bases not matched to a gene; V was cut back by 5 bases and J by 1 base. The CDR3 DNA follows: TGTGCCAGCAGTCGTGGACTAGCGGGAGGCACAGATACGCAGTATTTT. As protein: CASSRGLAGGTDTQYF.